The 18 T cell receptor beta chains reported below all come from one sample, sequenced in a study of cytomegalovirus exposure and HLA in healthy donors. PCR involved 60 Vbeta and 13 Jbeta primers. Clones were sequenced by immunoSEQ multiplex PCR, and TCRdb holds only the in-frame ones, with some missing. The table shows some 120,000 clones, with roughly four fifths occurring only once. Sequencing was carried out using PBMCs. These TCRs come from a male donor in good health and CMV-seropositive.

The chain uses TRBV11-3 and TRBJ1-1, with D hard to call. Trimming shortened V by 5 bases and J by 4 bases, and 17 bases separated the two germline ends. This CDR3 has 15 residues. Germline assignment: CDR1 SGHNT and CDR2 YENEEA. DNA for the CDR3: TGTGCCAGCAGCCTTAGCGCGGAGAGAGGCACTGAAGCTTTCTTT. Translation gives CASSLSAERGTEAFF.

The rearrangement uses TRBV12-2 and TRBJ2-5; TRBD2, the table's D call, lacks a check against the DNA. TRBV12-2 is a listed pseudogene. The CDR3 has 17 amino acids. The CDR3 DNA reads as TGTGCAAGTCGTCCATCTGGACTCTTCCTTAGAGAAGAGACCCAGTACTTC. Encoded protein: CASRPSGLFLREETQYF.

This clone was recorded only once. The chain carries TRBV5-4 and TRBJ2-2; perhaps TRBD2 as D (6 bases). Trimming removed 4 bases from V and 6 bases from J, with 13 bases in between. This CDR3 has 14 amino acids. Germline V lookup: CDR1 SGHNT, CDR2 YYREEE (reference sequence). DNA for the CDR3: TGTGCCAGCAGCCGGGAGCGGCTTTCCGGGGAGCTGTTTTTT. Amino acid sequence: CASSRERLSGELFF. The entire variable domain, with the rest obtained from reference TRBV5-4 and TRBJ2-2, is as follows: ETGVTQSPTHLIKTRGQQVTLRCSSQSGHNTVSWYQQALGQGPQFIFQYYREEENGRGNFPPRFSGLQFPNYSSELNVNALELDDSALYLCASSRERLSGELFFGEGSRLTVL.

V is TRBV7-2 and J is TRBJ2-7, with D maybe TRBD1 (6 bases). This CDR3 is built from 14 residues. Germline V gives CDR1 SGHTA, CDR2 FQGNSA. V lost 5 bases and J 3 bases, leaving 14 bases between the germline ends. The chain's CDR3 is CASSPTGTYYEQYF. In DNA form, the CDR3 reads TGTGCCAGCAGCCCTACCGGGACATACTACGAGCAGTACTTC.

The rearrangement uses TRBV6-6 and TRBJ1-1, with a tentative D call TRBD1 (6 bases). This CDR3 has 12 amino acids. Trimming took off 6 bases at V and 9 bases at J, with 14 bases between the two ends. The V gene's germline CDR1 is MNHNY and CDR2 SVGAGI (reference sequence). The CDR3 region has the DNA TGTGCCAGCAGGCAACAGGGTACTCAAGCTTTCTTT. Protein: CASRQQGTQAFF.

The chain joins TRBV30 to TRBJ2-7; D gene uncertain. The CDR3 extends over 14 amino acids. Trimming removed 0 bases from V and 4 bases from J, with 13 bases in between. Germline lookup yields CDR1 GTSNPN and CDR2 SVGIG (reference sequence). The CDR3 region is CAWSVPEFGYEQYF. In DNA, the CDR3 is TGTGCCTGGAGTGTACCGGAGTTCGGGTACGAGCAGTACTTC.

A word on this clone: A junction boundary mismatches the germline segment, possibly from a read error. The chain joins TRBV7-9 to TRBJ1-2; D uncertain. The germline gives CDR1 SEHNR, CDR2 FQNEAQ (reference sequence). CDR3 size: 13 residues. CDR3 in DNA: TGTTCCAGCAGCCCTAGTTCCCCTTGGGGCTACACCTTC. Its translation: CSSSPSSPWGYTF.

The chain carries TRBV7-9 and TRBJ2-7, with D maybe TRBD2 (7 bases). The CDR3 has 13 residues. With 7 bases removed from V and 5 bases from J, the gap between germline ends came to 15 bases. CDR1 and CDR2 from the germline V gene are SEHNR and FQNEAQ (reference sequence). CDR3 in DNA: TGTGCCAGCACTTGGGGGGGCCTTAACGAGCAGTACTTC. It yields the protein CASTWGGLNEQYF.

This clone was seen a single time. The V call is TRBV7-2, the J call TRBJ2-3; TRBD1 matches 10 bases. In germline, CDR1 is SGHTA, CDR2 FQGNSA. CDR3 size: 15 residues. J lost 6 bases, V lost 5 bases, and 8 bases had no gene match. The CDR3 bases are TGTGCCAGCAGCCCGCGGGACAGGGGCAGGGATACGCAGTATTTT. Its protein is CASSPRDRGRDTQYF.

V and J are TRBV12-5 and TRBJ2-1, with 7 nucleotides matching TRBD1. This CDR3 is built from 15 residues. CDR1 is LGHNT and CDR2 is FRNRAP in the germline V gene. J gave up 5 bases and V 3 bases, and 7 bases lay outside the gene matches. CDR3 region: CASGLGDSRNNEQFF. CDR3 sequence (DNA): TGTGCTAGTGGTTTAGGGGACAGTCGGAACAATGAGCAGTTCTTC.

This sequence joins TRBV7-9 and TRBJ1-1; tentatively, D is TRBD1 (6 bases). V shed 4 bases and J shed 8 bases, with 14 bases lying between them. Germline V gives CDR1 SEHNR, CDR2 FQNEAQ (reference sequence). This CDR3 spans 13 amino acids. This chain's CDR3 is CASSWETGPEAFF. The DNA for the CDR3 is TGTGCCAGCAGCTGGGAGACAGGACCCGAAGCTTTCTTT.

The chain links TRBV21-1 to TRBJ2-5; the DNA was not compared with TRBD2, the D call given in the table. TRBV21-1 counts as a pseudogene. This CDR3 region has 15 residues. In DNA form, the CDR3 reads TGTGCCATCCTTCCTTTAAGCGGGAGCGGCGAGACCCAGTACTTC. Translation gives CAILPLSGSGETQYF.

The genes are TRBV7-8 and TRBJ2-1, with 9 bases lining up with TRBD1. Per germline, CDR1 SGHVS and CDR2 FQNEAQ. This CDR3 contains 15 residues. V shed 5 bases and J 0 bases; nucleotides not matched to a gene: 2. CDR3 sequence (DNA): TGTGCCAGCAGCCAGGACAGGGGCTCCTACAATGAGCAGTTCTTC. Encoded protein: CASSQDRGSYNEQFF.

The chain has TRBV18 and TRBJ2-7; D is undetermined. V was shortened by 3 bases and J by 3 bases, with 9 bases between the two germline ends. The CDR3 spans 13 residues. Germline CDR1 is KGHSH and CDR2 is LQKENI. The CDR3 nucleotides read TGTGCCAGCTCACCTACCTCGGGCTACGAGCAGTACTTC. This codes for CASSPTSGYEQYF. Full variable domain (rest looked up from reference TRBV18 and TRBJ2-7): NAGVMQNPRHLVRRRGQEARLRCSPMKGHSHVYWYRQLPEEGLKFMVYLQKENIIDESGMPKERFSAEFPKEGPSILRIQQVVRGDSAAYFCASSPTSGYEQYFGPGTRLTVT.

The CDR3, as DNA: TGTGCCAGCAGTGAGTCGAGAGGGAGGGAGACCCAGTACTTC. It is translated as CASSESRGRETQYF. The rearrangement links TRBV28 to TRBJ2-5; D perhaps matches TRBD2 (6 bases). The CDR3 is made up of 14 amino acids. Trimming took off 5 bases at V and 5 bases at J, with 15 bases between the two ends. Germline CDR1 MDHEN, CDR2 SYDVKM. The full variable domain, rest sourced from reference TRBV28 and TRBJ2-5, is DVKVTQSSRYLVKRTGEKVFLECVQDMDHENMFWYRQDPGLGLRLIYFSYDVKMKEKGDIPEGYSVSREKKERFSLILESASTNQTSMYLCASSESRGRETQYFGPGTRLLVL.

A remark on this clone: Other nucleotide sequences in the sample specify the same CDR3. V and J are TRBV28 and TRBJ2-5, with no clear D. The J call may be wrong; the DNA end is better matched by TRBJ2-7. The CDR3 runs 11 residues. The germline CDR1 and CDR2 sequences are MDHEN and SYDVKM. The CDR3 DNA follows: TGTGCCAGCAGTTCTTACTACGAGCAGTACTTC. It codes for CASSSYYEQYF.

CDR3 region: CAIGQRDQPQHF. The DNA for the CDR3 is TGTGCCATCGGACAGCGGGACCAGCCCCAGCATTTT. The V call is TRBV10-3, the J call TRBJ1-5; TRBD1 is a possible D gene (6 bases). The V gene lost 8 bases and the J gene lost 7 bases, with 12 bases spanning the gap. This CDR3 has 12 amino acids. Germline-derived CDR1 and CDR2 are ENHRY and SYGVKD.

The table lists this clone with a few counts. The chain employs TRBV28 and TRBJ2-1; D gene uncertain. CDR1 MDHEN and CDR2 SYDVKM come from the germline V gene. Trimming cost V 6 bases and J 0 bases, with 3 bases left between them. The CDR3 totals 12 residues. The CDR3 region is CASSVSYNEQFF. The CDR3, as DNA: TGTGCCAGCAGCGTCTCCTACAATGAGCAGTTCTTC.